Each of the 27 T cell receptor beta chains below was sequenced from the same sample in a study of kidney transplant recipient with SARS-CoV-2 infection. Via MiXCR, TCRdb re-called the reads, giving one row per CDR3 protein. The sample has 200,000 to 300,000 distinct CDR3 sequences, 25% to 35% seen once. This specimen was a blood sample, taken at baseline and on day 111 from a kidney transplant recipient. These TCRs come from a male patient aged 25 to 39 who had COVID-19 and was a kidney transplant recipient. Some T cells may arise from the graft donor.

As regards this clonotype: Given a much more abundant clone one base away, this may be a read error. The rearrangement links TRBV2 to TRBJ1-5; perhaps TRBD1 as D (5 bases). Germline lookup yields CDR1 SNHLY and CDR2 FYNNEI. The CDR3 consists of 13 residues. Trimming took off 6 bases at V and 7 bases at J, with 13 bases between the two ends. This CDR3 is CASRSGWEQPQHF. CDR3 bases: TGTGCCAGCAGGTCAGGGTGGGAACAGCCCCAGCATTTT.

Comments on this clonotype: This clone may be a read error of a much larger clone one base away. The chain joins TRBV2 to TRBJ1-6; no definite D call. Trimming took off 3 bases at V and 8 bases at J, with 8 bases between the two ends. The CDR3 is 13 residues long. CDR1 is SNHLY and CDR2 is FYNNEI in the germline V gene. The CDR3 nucleotides read TGTGCCAGCAGTGAGGCCCGGGATTCACCCCTCCACTTT. Residues: CASSEARDSPLHF.

Many counts were recorded for this clonotype. V and J are TRBV4-1 and TRBJ2-1; 14 bases map to TRBD2. CDR1 is MGHRA and CDR2 is YSYEKL in the germline V gene. Unmatched junction bases numbered 5, after V lost 4 bases and J lost 6 bases. The CDR3 is 16 residues long. As DNA, the CDR3 is TGCGCCAGCAGCCCACCGACTAGCGGGAGGGTCAATGAGCAGTTCTTC. This gives the protein CASSPPTSGRVNEQFF.

Remarks on this clonotype: A much larger clone lies one base from this, so it may be a read error. The chain joins TRBV6-2 or TRBV6-3 to TRBJ1-2; weak D call: TRBD1 (5 bases). Germline V gene sequence: CDR1 MNHEY, CDR2 SVGEGT. The CDR3 is 15 residues long. Trimming pared 2 bases from V and 2 bases from J, leaving 12 bases between. CDR3 DNA sequence: TGTGCCAGCAGTTACCAGGGCAGGCCAAACTATGGCTACACCTTC. It is translated as CASSYQGRPNYGYTF.

A word on this clonotype: It may be a read error: a sequence one base away is much more abundant. This rearrangement joins TRBV2 to TRBJ1-1, with TRBD1 identical over 8 bases. The CDR3 consists of 13 residues. J was trimmed by 4 bases and V by 7 bases; bases with no gene match: 5. Germline CDR1 is SNHLY and CDR2 is FYNNEI. CDR3 sequence reads: CASKRQGSTEAFF. CDR3 sequence (DNA): TGTGCCAGCAAACGACAGGGGAGCACTGAAGCTTTCTTT.

This clonotype has ten or more counts. The V and J genes are TRBV6-9 and TRBJ1-2, with D hard to call. With 4 bases removed from V and 4 bases from J, the gap between germline ends came to 22 bases. The germline V gene encodes CDR1 MNHGY and CDR2 SVAAGI. CDR3 length equals 17 residues. The CDR3 coding sequence is TGTGCCAGCAGTTTTAGCAAGCCTTACGGAAAGACCTATGGCTACACCTTC. Encoded protein: CASSFSKPYGKTYGYTF.

Concerning this clonotype: A much larger clonotype is one base distant, so this may be a read error. Given the absence of the conserved phenylalanine or tryptophan at the CDR3 end, a read error is likely. The chain combines TRBV24-1 with TRBJ1-2; unclear D gene. In germline, CDR1 is KGHDR, CDR2 SFDVKD. The CDR3 contains 17 residues. Trimming took 6 bases from V and 4 from J, leaving 23 bases between them. The CDR3 bases are TGTGCCACCAGTATTAGGCATAGTACCAGAAAGACCTATGGCTACACCCTC. As protein: CATSIRHSTRKTYGYTL.

Points on this clonotype: One base away lies a much larger clone, so this may be a sequencing read error. Since the CDR3 does not end with the conserved phenylalanine or tryptophan, this likely comes from a read error. The CDR3 protein is CASSFDTFSGELFL. CDR3 nucleotides: TGTGCTAGCAGCTTCGACACGTTCAGCGGGGAGCTGTTTCTT. The rearrangement links TRBV11-1 to TRBJ2-2, with D unclear. This CDR3 comprises 14 residues. Looked up from germline, CDR1 is SGHAT and CDR2 is FQDESV (reference sequence).

Ten or more counts support this clonotype. The chain combines TRBV23-1 with TRBJ1-2; D gene ambiguous. TRBV23-1 is filed as an ORF, its function uncertain. Trimming left V 5 bases short and J 4 bases short, with 23 bases between. The CDR3 totals 17 residues. For the CDR3, the DNA is TGCGCCAGCAGTTCAGAAACGCTACGCAGAAAGACCTATGGCTACACCTTC. Translating it yields CASSSETLRRKTYGYTF.

The V gene is TRBV20-1, the J gene TRBJ1-4; D is perhaps TRBD1 (5 bases). V gave up 3 bases and J gave up 6 bases, with 11 bases separating them. CDR1 and CDR2 (germline): DFQATT, SNEGSKA (reference sequence). The CDR3 loop spans 13 amino acids. CDR3 DNA sequence: TGCAGTGCTAGGGCAGGGTCGTATGAAAAACTGTTTTTT. It specifies CSARAGSYEKLFF.

This clonotype was counted at least ten times. This sequence joins TRBV6-1 and TRBJ1-2; no reliable D call. CDR3 length equals 17 residues. Trimming cost V 4 bases and J 4 bases, with 22 bases left between them. CDR1 and CDR2 from the germline V gene are MNHNS and SASEGT. The CDR3 is CASSGPCSMRKTYGYTF. Written as DNA, the CDR3 is TGTGCCAGCAGTGGCCCATGCTCTATGCGAAAGACCTATGGCTACACCTTC.

For this clonotype: A read error may explain this, as a much larger clone is one base away. The chain links TRBV7-2 to TRBJ1-6; maybe TRBD1 (5 bases). Germline V gene data show CDR1 as SGHTA and CDR2 as FQGNSA. There are 14 residues in the CDR3. DNA for the CDR3: TGTGTCAGCAGCTTAGAAGGGGCTGATTCACCCCTCCACTTT. This encodes CVSSLEGADSPLHF.

On this clonotype itself: The junction differs from germline at one of its ends, possibly a read error. V is TRBV7-9 and J is TRBJ1-1; 8 bases are a match to TRBD1. In germline, CDR1 is SEHNR, CDR2 FQNEAQ (reference sequence). The CDR3 consists of 14 residues. CDR3 nucleotides: TGTGCCGGCAGCTTCACAGGGGGGAACACTGAAGCTTTCTTT. Protein: CAGSFTGGNTEAFF.

The genes are TRBV5-6 and TRBJ2-1; possible D gene TRBD1, 6 bases. The ends were cut back, 6 bases at V and 3 bases at J, with 16 bases in the middle. The CDR3 contains 15 residues. The germline gives CDR1 SGHDT, CDR2 YYEEEE. The CDR3 DNA reads as TGTGCCAGCACCGTCCGGGACAAGGACTACAATGAGCAGTTCTTC. Translation: CASTVRDKDYNEQFF.

In the case of this clonotype: Just one base apart from a much larger clone, this may be a read error. The chain joins TRBV6-1 to TRBJ1-2; D not certain. Germline assignment: CDR1 MNHNS and CDR2 SASEGT. The length of the CDR3 is 17 residues. The chain's CDR3 is CASSPFMECRKTYGHTF. The CDR3 DNA follows: TGTGCCAGCAGTCCCTTCATGGAATGTAGAAAGACCTATGGCCACACCTTC.

This clonotype appeared many times. This chain joins TRBV12-5 and TRBJ2-6, with TRBD1 as a possible D gene (5 bases). CDR1 and CDR2 (germline): LGHNT, FRNRAP. The V and J ends lost 7 bases and 0 bases respectively, with 10 bases between them. The CDR3 sequence is 15 residues long. The CDR3 region has the DNA TGTGCTAGTGCCGACAGCTTCTCTGGGGCCAACGTCCTGACTTTC. As protein: CASADSFSGANVLTF.

As to this clonotype: A read error may be the cause here, since a much bigger clone is one base away. This chain connects TRBV3-1 to TRBJ2-5; 9 nucleotides line up with TRBD1. J gave up 5 bases and V 4 bases, and 11 bases lay outside the gene matches. Per the germline V gene, CDR1 is LGHDT and CDR2 is YNNKEL (reference sequence). This CDR3 contains 16 residues. The CDR3: CASSRGDRDFLETQYF. In DNA, the CDR3 is TGTGCCAGCAGCCGGGGGGACAGGGATTTCTTGGAGACCCAGTACTTC.

The V and J genes are TRBV6-5 and TRBJ1-3; TRBD1 is a possible D gene (6 bases). This CDR3 contains 15 residues. Germline V gene lookup returns CDR1 MNHEY and CDR2 SVGAGI. The V gene lost 6 bases and the J gene lost 1 base, with 13 bases spanning the gap. The CDR3 region is CASRRNRDSGNTIYF. The CDR3 DNA is TGTGCCAGCAGAAGAAACAGGGATTCTGGAAACACCATATATTTT.

This clonotype was observed a few times. In DNA form, the CDR3 reads TGTGCCAGCAGCTTAGGACAGGCCCGAGATGAGCAGTTCTTC. Translating gives CASSLGQARDEQFF. V gene TRBV7-6 combines with J gene TRBJ2-1; D might be TRBD1 (6 bases). Trimming took off 1 base at V and 8 bases at J, with 12 bases between the two ends. This CDR3 comprises 14 residues. Germline CDR1 SGHVS, CDR2 FNYEAQ.

This clonotype was seen ten or more times. The V and J genes are TRBV5-1 and TRBJ2-1; no clear D. Germline lookup yields CDR1 SGHRS and CDR2 YFSETQ. The CDR3 loop spans 13 amino acids. Trimming cost V 3 bases and J 6 bases, with 10 bases left between them. The CDR3 spells CASSSEDPNEQFF. CDR3 nucleotide sequence: TGCGCCAGCAGCTCAGAGGACCCCAATGAGCAGTTCTTC.

To note about this clonotype: Since a much larger clone is just one base distant, this may be a read error. This rearrangement joins TRBV6-6 to TRBJ1-5; 10 positions match TRBD1. The CDR3 spans 14 residues. Per germline, CDR1 MNHNY and CDR2 SVGAGI (reference sequence). In nucleotides, the CDR3 is TGTGACAGCAGTGGACAGGGGGATTATCAGCCCCAGCATTTT. It is translated as CDSSGQGDYQPQHF.

A note on this clonotype: An end of the junction differs from the germline gene, which may be a read error. Here the CDR3 DNA reads TGTGCCAGCAGCCAACCACTCGGCGGCGGCGACACCGGGGAGCTGATTTTT. It encodes CASSQPLGGGDTGELIF. V is TRBV3-1 and J is TRBJ2-2; tentatively, D is TRBD2 (5 bases). Looked up from germline, CDR1 is LGHDT and CDR2 is YNNKEL (reference sequence). The CDR3 covers 17 residues.

About this clonotype itself: A much larger clone differs from this one at a single base, so this may be a read error. J is TRBJ2-4 and V is TRBV20-1, with 10 bases lining up with TRBD1. The J call is doubtful: the DNA matches TRBJ1-2 better. The CDR3 spans 15 residues. Germline V lookup: CDR1 DFQATT, CDR2 SNEGSKA (reference sequence). CDR3 sequence (DNA): TGCAGTGCTAAATTAGACAGGGGGCACCTGGGAGGCTACACCTTC. This translates into CSAKLDRGHLGGYTF.

V usage is TRBV6-5 and J usage is TRBJ1-4; D gene unclear. The V and J ends lost 6 bases and 4 bases respectively, with 18 bases between them. CDR3 length equals 16 residues. Germline-derived CDR1 and CDR2 are MNHEY and SVGAGI. The CDR3 DNA is TGTGCCAGCAGCCACAAGCCCTCCGTACTTAATGAAAAACTGTTTTTT. Translation: CASSHKPSVLNEKLFF.

A note on this clonotype: Since a much larger clone is just one base distant, this may be a read error. The chain has TRBV9 and TRBJ2-7; D possibly corresponds to TRBD1 (6 bases). Trimming shortened V by 3 bases and J by 1 base, and 26 bases separated the two germline ends. This CDR3 contains 19 residues. CDR1 and CDR2 (germline): SGDLS, YYNGEE. DNA for the CDR3: TGTGCCAGCAGCGGCGGTGAGGGACAAGGAGCGAGAGGGTCCTACGAGCAGTACTTC. Encoded protein: CASSGGEGQGARGSYEQYF.

This clonotype was detected ten times or more. The chain combines TRBV7-9 with TRBJ2-2; possibly TRBD1 or TRBD2 for D (5 bases each). Trimming left V 1 base short and J 4 bases short, with 10 bases between. Germline V lookup: CDR1 SEHNR, CDR2 FQNEAQ (reference sequence). The CDR3 spans 15 residues. CDR3 coding DNA: TGTGCCAGCAGCTTAGGGGGGACGGCCACCGGGGAGCTGTTTTTT. This sequence encodes CASSLGGTATGELFF.

Regarding this clonotype: A single base separates this from a much larger clone, so it may be a read error. The gene calls are TRBV19 and TRBJ1-6; 8 bases fit TRBD1. Per germline, CDR1 LNHDA and CDR2 SQIVND (reference sequence). The CDR3 runs 14 residues. With V trimmed by 7 bases and J by 9 bases, 8 bases remained unmatched. This CDR3 reads CASKSDRDSSPLHF. The CDR3 region has the DNA TGTGCCAGTAAGTCGGACAGGGATAGTTCACCCCTCCACTTT.